Sequencing of this TCR beta chain was carried out in a study of blood T cell repertoires in COVID-19. The table lists this clone with a few counts. Germline CDR1 SGHRS, CDR2 YFSETQ. The CDR3 covers 15 residues. Trimming removed 0 bases at V and 3 bases at J, with 10 bases between. Sequenced by immunoSEQ multiplex PCR; TCRdb stores in-frame clones only, minus some. The repertoire consists of 65,000 to 70,000 clones, with under 85% occurring once and the leading ten covering about 15%. This TCR was sampled from a man between 60 and 75 years old with acute or convalescent COVID-19. The sequencing input was peripheral blood. The gene calls are TRBV5-1 and TRBJ2-1; maybe TRBD1 (5 bases). This CDR3 is CASSLGQLIYNEQFF. The CDR3 DNA is TGCGCCAGCAGCTTGGGACAGTTGATCTACAATGAGCAGTTCTTC. Based on the CDR3 plus reference TRBV5-1 and TRBJ2-1, the full variable domain is KAGVTQTPRYLIKTRGQQVTLSCSPISGHRSVSWYQQTPGQGLQFLFEYFSETQRNKGNFPGRFSGRQFSNSRSEMNVSTLELGDSALYLCASSLGQLIYNEQFFGPGTRLTVL.